This T cell receptor (beta chain) comes out of a study of PD-1 blockade in mismatch repair-deficient tumors. The length of the CDR3 is 14 residues. V was pared by 0 bases and J by 7 bases, with 11 bases between. Germline V gives CDR1 SGDLS, CDR2 YYNGEE. Assay: immunoSEQ multiplex PCR; the TCRdb copy retains only in-frame clones and omits some. This table holds about 51,000 clones, about 84% found once. This clone was seen only a few times. At the DNA level, this CDR3 is encoded by other sequences in the same sample as well. The chain links TRBV9 to TRBJ2-1; perhaps TRBD1 as D (6 bases). The sequencing used peripheral blood, collected less than 21 weeks after starting pembrolizumab. This TCR derives from an adult with mismatch repair-deficient cancer. CDR3 nucleotide sequence: TGTGCCAGCAGCGTAGTAACAGGGCTTAATGAGCAGTTCTTC. It yields the protein CASSVVTGLNEQFF.